The 19 T cell receptor beta chains below come from one sample, sequenced in a study of cytomegalovirus exposure and HLA in healthy donors. It was with 60 Vbeta and 13 Jbeta primers that the PCR ran. Assay: immunoSEQ multiplex PCR; the TCRdb copy retains only in-frame clones and omits some. This sample has about 160,000 clones; around 80% occur once, and the top ten carry 1%. Sequenced material: PBMCs. The receptors were sampled from a woman in her 50s in good health and CMV-seropositive.

The chain joins TRBV19 to TRBJ2-3; D is possibly TRBD2 (5 bases). CDR1 LNHDA and CDR2 SQIVND come from the germline V gene (reference sequence). This CDR3 has 17 residues. The V end was cut by 7 bases, the J end by 0 bases, with 20 bases between. The CDR3 DNA is TGTGCCAGTATCCCGCGTCACGGCCTAGCTAGCACAGATACGCAGTATTTT. Amino acid sequence: CASIPRHGLASTDTQYF.

The CDR3 reads CSGRRPGGNTIYF. In nucleotides, the CDR3 is TGCAGCGGTCGCCGTCCAGGAGGAAACACCATATATTTT. The V and J genes are TRBV29-1 and TRBJ1-3; D call uncertain. V was shortened by 7 bases and J by 4 bases, with 14 bases between the two germline ends. Germline CDR1 is SQVTM and CDR2 is ANQGSEA. The CDR3 is made up of 13 amino acids.

The V and J genes are TRBV7-9 and TRBJ2-3; 12 bases align to TRBD1. There are 16 residues in the CDR3. Germline lookup yields CDR1 SEHNR and CDR2 FQNEAQ (reference sequence). The ends lost 3 bases at V and 5 bases at J; junction bases unmatched: 6. This CDR3 reads CASSFGDRGRIDTQYF. The CDR3 DNA sequence: TGTGCCAGCAGCTTTGGGGACAGGGGGCGGATAGATACGCAGTATTTT.

The V call is TRBV6-6, the J call TRBJ1-3; 7 bases align to TRBD1. Germline V gene lookup returns CDR1 MNHNY and CDR2 SVGAGI (reference sequence). V gave up 2 bases and J gave up 4 bases; unmatched junction bases: 5. The CDR3 sequence is 15 residues long. The CDR3 loop is CASSYGQGGGNTIYF. CDR3 DNA sequence: TGTGCCAGCAGTTACGGGCAGGGGGGCGGAAACACCATATATTTT.

V is TRBV4-3 and J is TRBJ1-6; D unclear. V lost 1 base to trimming and J lost 12 bases, with 10 bases between them. Looked up from germline, CDR1 is LGHNA and CDR2 is YSLEER. This CDR3 contains 13 residues. The CDR3 spells CASSQVNEVPLHF. The CDR3 DNA reads as TGCGCCAGCAGCCAAGTTAATGAGGTACCCCTCCACTTT.

J is TRBJ1-3 and V is TRBV7-8; D remains unclear. V was trimmed by 3 bases and J by 0 bases, leaving 15 bases between them. Germline V gives CDR1 SGHVS, CDR2 FQNEAQ. CDR3 length: 17 amino acids. The CDR3 region has the DNA TGTGCCAGCAGCTTCGCTGACGACGGGAGCTCTGGAAACACCATATATTTT. It translates to CASSFADDGSSGNTIYF.

The gene calls are TRBV5-4 and TRBJ2-1, with 10 bases aligning to TRBD2. The CDR3 consists of 19 residues. The germline V gene encodes CDR1 SGHNT and CDR2 YYREEE (reference sequence). The ends lost 3 bases at V and 0 bases at J; junction bases unmatched: 12. The CDR3 bases are TGTGCCAGCAGCTCCTTCAGGGCTAGCGGGAGCAGCTCCTACAATGAGCAGTTCTTC. Amino acid sequence: CASSSFRASGSSSYNEQFF.

Only one count was recorded for this clone. For the CDR3, the DNA is TGTGCCAGCAGCGTAGGACCCCCGGGAGCGGGCACAGATACGCAGTATTTT. Its translation: CASSVGPPGAGTDTQYF. This chain uses TRBV9 with TRBJ2-3, with D possibly being TRBD2 (6 bases). V shed 0 bases and J shed 1 base, with 15 bases lying between them. Germline loops: CDR1 SGDLS, CDR2 YYNGEE. The CDR3 consists of 17 residues. Complete variable domain (other parts from reference TRBV9 and TRBJ2-3): DSGVTQTPKHLITATGQRVTLRCSPRSGDLSVYWYQQSLDQGLQFLIQYYNGEERAKGNILERFSAQQFPDLHSELNLSSLELGDSALYFCASSVGPPGAGTDTQYFGPGTRLTVL.

This clone was detected only once. The chain is built from TRBV18 and TRBJ1-5; D gene uncertain. This CDR3 comprises 14 residues. Trimming took 7 bases from V and 0 from J, leaving 10 bases between them. Germline values: CDR1 KGHSH, CDR2 LQKENI. CDR3 nucleotide sequence: TGTGCCAGCTGGTCAGGAAATAGCAATCAGCCCCAGCATTTT. Translated: CASWSGNSNQPQHF.

V and J are TRBV11-2 and TRBJ1-6; TRBD1 matches 7 bases. The J segment lost 8 bases and the V segment lost 1 base, leaving 5 bases of the junction unmatched. The CDR3 consists of 15 residues. Germline V gene data show CDR1 as SGHAT and CDR2 as FQNNGV. The CDR3 nucleotides are TGTGCCAGCAGCTTAGTCTACAGGGGATATTCACCCCTCCACTTT. This encodes CASSLVYRGYSPLHF.

This chain uses TRBV6-5 with TRBJ1-3, with D uncertain. Germline V gene lookup returns CDR1 MNHEY and CDR2 SVGAGI. CDR3 length equals 15 residues. Trimming removed 2 bases from V and 2 bases from J, with 10 bases in between. Here the CDR3 DNA reads TGTGCCAGCAGTTACGGGCACAACGCTGGAAACACCATATATTTT. Translating gives CASSYGHNAGNTIYF.

This clone was detected once. V gene TRBV25-1 combines with J gene TRBJ2-3, with a possible D match to TRBD2 (5 bases). Germline V gene data show CDR1 as MGHDK and CDR2 as SYGVNS. V shed 0 bases and J shed 11 bases, with 12 bases lying between them. The CDR3 loop spans 13 amino acids. The CDR3 region has the DNA TGTGCCAGCAGTGAATATAGAGGGAGTGGGCAGTATTTT. The encoded protein is CASSEYRGSGQYF.

This chain links TRBV28 with TRBJ2-1; 9 bases fit TRBD1. Germline CDR1 reads MDHEN; CDR2 reads SYDVKM. The J segment lost 5 bases and the V segment lost 6 bases, leaving 8 bases of the junction unmatched. CDR3 length equals 15 residues. The CDR3 is CASSKPGQGHNEQFF. The CDR3 coding sequence is TGTGCCAGCAGCAAGCCGGGACAGGGTCACAATGAGCAGTTCTTC.

The chain links TRBV7-2 to TRBJ1-5; no clear D. Germline V lookup: CDR1 SGHTA, CDR2 FQGNSA. The CDR3 is made up of 13 amino acids. Trimming took off 1 base at V and 3 bases at J, with 4 bases between the two ends. CDR3 sequence (DNA): TGTGCCAGCAGCTTAGGTTACAATCAGCCCCAGCATTTT. It codes for CASSLGYNQPQHF.

The genes are TRBV11-2 and TRBJ2-1; tentative D call: TRBD2 (7 bases). Trimming removed 6 bases at V and 4 bases at J, with 16 bases between. The CDR3 runs 15 residues. In germline, CDR1 is SGHAT, CDR2 FQNNGV. In nucleotides, the CDR3 is TGTGCCAGCAGTTGGGGGGGGGCTCCTTACAATGAGCAGTTCTTC. This sequence encodes CASSWGGAPYNEQFF.

This chain joins TRBV9 and TRBJ2-5; 7 bases fit TRBD2. The germline V gene has CDR1 SGDLS and CDR2 YYNGEE. V was clipped by 4 bases and J by 1 base; unmatched bases: 4. This CDR3 has 14 amino acids. The CDR3, as DNA: TGTGCCAGCAGCCGGACGGGGGGCCAAGAGACCCAGTACTTC. The encoded protein is CASSRTGGQETQYF.

V is TRBV5-4 and J is TRBJ2-7, with TRBD1 matching 7 bases. The CDR3 extends over 13 amino acids. The trim removed 7 bases at V and 5 bases at J, leaving 9 bases unmatched. The germline V gene encodes CDR1 SGHNT and CDR2 YYREEE (reference sequence). In nucleotides, the CDR3 is TGTGCCAGCCTTAACAGGGGAAACCACGAGCAGTACTTC. Amino acids: CASLNRGNHEQYF.

In the case of this clone: One end of the junction varies from germline; a read error may be responsible. V and J are TRBV7-9 and TRBJ1-4; D is possibly TRBD1 (5 bases). The CDR3 loop spans 17 amino acids. The germline V gene has CDR1 SEHNR and CDR2 FQNEAQ (reference sequence). The DNA of the CDR3 is TGTTCCAGCAGCTTAGCGCTAGGTTTAGGGGCGAATGAAAAACTGTTTTTT. Its protein is CSSSLALGLGANEKLFF.

The V call is TRBV5-4, the J call TRBJ1-2; 8 bases agree with TRBD1. V lost 7 bases and J lost 5; bases outside the gene matches: 10. The CDR3 covers 14 residues. Per the germline V gene, CDR1 is SGHNT and CDR2 is YYREEE (reference sequence). CDR3 in amino acids: CASGPDRVDYGYTF. CDR3 coding DNA: TGTGCCAGCGGCCCGGACAGGGTAGATTATGGCTACACCTTC. The full variable domain, rest sourced from reference TRBV5-4 and TRBJ1-2, is ETGVTQSPTHLIKTRGQQVTLRCSSQSGHNTVSWYQQALGQGPQFIFQYYREEENGRGNFPPRFSGLQFPNYSSELNVNALELDDSALYLCASGPDRVDYGYTFGSGTRLTVV.